Listed below are T cell receptor beta chains from one sample, sequenced in a study of cytomegalovirus exposure and HLA in healthy donors. Only in-frame clones appear in the TCRdb table, and some are missing; sequencing was by immunoSEQ multiplex PCR. The table lists more than 150,000 clones, around three quarters of them singletons, with about 1.4% in the top ten. The sequencing sample was made of PBMCs. These receptors were collected from a man aged 35-49 years in good health and CMV-seronegative. Both conserved end residues are part of each CDR3. The order of the fields is clone size, J gene, D gene, V gene, CDR3 protein, CDR3 DNA. A D gene is named only where the DNA matches it firmly. Size values are once, few and many counts, or a class for expanded clones, and some rows have none.

abundance: -
j_gene: TRBJ1-2
d_gene: -
v_gene: TRBV5-1
CDR3aa: CASSLVRIPFYGYTF
CDR3nt: TGCGCCAGCAGCTTGGTGCGGATTCCTTTCTATGGCTACACCTTC

abundance: few
j_gene: TRBJ2-1
d_gene: -
v_gene: TRBV6-5
CDR3aa: CASRPDSAATQFF
CDR3nt: TGTGCCAGCAGGCCCGATTCTGCGGCTACACAGTTCTTC

abundance: -
j_gene: TRBJ1-5
d_gene: TRBD1
v_gene: TRBV28
CDR3aa: CASGQGRQPQHF
CDR3nt: TGTGCCAGCGGACAGGGTCGTCAGCCCCAGCATTTT

abundance: -
j_gene: TRBJ2-1
d_gene: TRBD1
v_gene: TRBV4-1
CDR3aa: CASSQGRFRGPGDDEQFF
CDR3nt: TGCGCCAGCAGCCAAGGCCGGTTCAGGGGGCCGGGGGACGATGAGCAGTTCTTC

abundance: -
j_gene: TRBJ2-7
d_gene: -
v_gene: TRBV5-5
CDR3aa: CASSPDYSYEQYF
CDR3nt: TGTGCCAGCAGTCCGGACTATTCCTACGAGCAGTACTTC

abundance: -
j_gene: TRBJ1-1
d_gene: TRBD1
v_gene: TRBV25-1
CDR3aa: CASSDPTGYTEAFF
CDR3nt: TGTGCCAGCAGTGACCCGACAGGGTACACTGAAGCTTTCTTT

abundance: -
j_gene: TRBJ2-3
d_gene: -
v_gene: TRBV4-1
CDR3aa: CASSQGHISTDTQYF
CDR3nt: TGCGCCAGCAGCCAAGGACACATTAGCACAGATACGCAGTATTTT

abundance: -
j_gene: TRBJ1-5
d_gene: -
v_gene: TRBV4-2
CDR3aa: CASSPSRRDSNQPQHF
CDR3nt: TGTGCCAGCAGTCCTTCTCGGAGGGATAGCAATCAGCCCCAGCATTTT

abundance: -
j_gene: TRBJ2-1
d_gene: TRBD2
v_gene: TRBV7-3
CDR3aa: CASSSSGDSSYNEQFF
CDR3nt: TGTGCCAGCAGCTCGAGCGGGGATAGCTCCTACAATGAGCAGTTCTTC

abundance: -
j_gene: TRBJ2-1
d_gene: -
v_gene: TRBV11-2
CDR3aa: CASSLYRAGSVEQFF
CDR3nt: TGTGCCAGCAGCTTATATCGTGCGGGGAGCGTTGAGCAGTTCTTC

abundance: -
j_gene: TRBJ2-1
d_gene: TRBD2
v_gene: TRBV13
CDR3aa: CASSSGLAGNEQFF
CDR3nt: TGTGCCAGCAGCTCCGGACTAGCGGGAAATGAGCAGTTCTTC

abundance: -
j_gene: TRBJ1-4
d_gene: -
v_gene: TRBV28
CDR3aa: CASRNGGSTNEKLFF
CDR3nt: TGTGCCAGCCGAAACGGAGGTTCAACTAATGAAAAACTGTTTTTT

abundance: few
j_gene: TRBJ1-2
d_gene: -
v_gene: TRBV21-1
CDR3aa: CASSRHLTDSDGYTF
CDR3nt: TGTGCCAGCAGCAGACATCTGACAGACTCCGATGGCTACACCTTC

abundance: -
j_gene: TRBJ2-7
d_gene: TRBD2
v_gene: TRBV11-3
CDR3aa: CASSLGTSGSYEQYF
CDR3nt: TGTGCCAGCAGCTTAGGGACTAGCGGGAGTTACGAGCAGTACTTC

abundance: -
j_gene: TRBJ2-7
d_gene: TRBD2
v_gene: TRBV2
CDR3aa: CASNREAYEQYF
CDR3nt: TGTGCCAGCAACCGGGAGGCCTACGAGCAGTACTTC

abundance: few
j_gene: TRBJ1-1
d_gene: -
v_gene: TRBV6-1
CDR3aa: CASSLVLTDLTEAFF
CDR3nt: TGTGCCAGCAGTTTGGTTTTGACAGACCTCACTGAAGCTTTCTTT

abundance: -
j_gene: TRBJ1-4
d_gene: -
v_gene: TRBV7-2
CDR3aa: CASSPFGTGFNEKLFF
CDR3nt: TGTGCCAGCAGCCCCTTCGGGACTGGCTTTAATGAAAAACTGTTTTTT

abundance: -
j_gene: TRBJ1-5
d_gene: -
v_gene: TRBV1
CDR3aa: CTSSQGQGEDNQPQHF
CDR3nt: TGCACCAGCAGCCAAGGACAGGGGGAGGACAATCAGCCCCAGCATTTT

abundance: -
j_gene: TRBJ2-7
d_gene: TRBD1
v_gene: TRBV6-1
CDR3aa: CASKSRTGKDEQYF
CDR3nt: TGTGCCAGCAAAAGCAGGACAGGGAAGGATGAGCAGTACTTC

abundance: -
j_gene: TRBJ2-3
d_gene: -
v_gene: TRBV28
CDR3aa: CASTPRPTDTQYF
CDR3nt: TGTGCCAGCACCCCGCGTCCTACAGATACGCAGTATTTT

abundance: -
j_gene: TRBJ2-4
d_gene: -
v_gene: TRBV5-1
CDR3aa: CASSVTGTKNIQYF
CDR3nt: TGCGCCAGCAGCGTTACAGGTACCAAAAACATTCAGTACTTC

abundance: -
j_gene: TRBJ2-7
d_gene: TRBD1
v_gene: TRBV27
CDR3aa: CASRPLDRVGEQYF
CDR3nt: TGTGCCAGCAGACCGCTTGACAGGGTAGGCGAGCAGTACTTC